The 30 T cell receptor beta chains below were found in one sample sequenced in a study of blood T cell repertoires in COVID-19. Sequenced by immunoSEQ multiplex PCR; TCRdb stores in-frame clones only, minus some. The table includes approximately 210,000 clones, about 90% detected once. The sequenced material came from peripheral blood. The source is a woman between 70 and 85 years old with acute or convalescent COVID-19.

The chain employs TRBV29-1 and TRBJ2-7, with D perhaps matching TRBD2 (5 bases). The CDR3 is 13 amino acids. Trimming shortened V by 4 bases and J by 7 bases, and 17 bases separated the two germline ends. Looked up from germline, CDR1 is SQVTM and CDR2 is ANQGSEA. CDR3 residues: CSVVAGNLWEQYF. The DNA for the CDR3 is TGCAGCGTTGTGGCCGGGAACCTGTGGGAGCAGTACTTC.

The chain combines TRBV27 with TRBJ2-2; 8 bases line up with TRBD1. This CDR3 has 14 amino acids. Per the germline V gene, CDR1 is MNHEY and CDR2 is SMNVEV (reference sequence). V shed 6 bases and J 5 bases; nucleotides not matched to a gene: 5. The CDR3 DNA reads TGTGCCAGCAGCAACGACAGGGGTACCGGGGAGCTGTTTTTT. It codes for CASSNDRGTGELFF.

The chain uses TRBV3-1 (or the pseudogene TRBV3-2) and TRBJ2-1, with a weak D call TRBD1 (5 bases). Per germline, CDR1 LGHDT and CDR2 YNNKEL (reference sequence). Trimming left V 2 bases short and J 6 bases short, with 14 bases between. CDR3 length: 15 amino acids. Written as DNA, the CDR3 is TGTGCCAGCAGCCAAACCAAGGGGTGGATCAATGAGCAGTTCTTC. Its translation: CASSQTKGWINEQFF.

The V and J genes are TRBV6-4 and TRBJ2-2; 14 bases are shared with TRBD2. The germline gives CDR1 MRHNA, CDR2 SNTAGT. Germline trimming cut 8 bases from V and 4 bases from J; bases unmatched to any gene: 6. The CDR3 length is 16 residues. The CDR3 DNA sequence: TGTGCCAGCTCGGGACTAGCGGGAGTCGGCACCGGGGAGCTGTTTTTT. Its protein is CASSGLAGVGTGELFF.

The J gene is TRBJ1-1, the V gene TRBV2; 10 bases fit TRBD1. The V segment lost 4 bases and the J segment 5 bases; nucleotides outside the gene matches: 1. CDR1 is SNHLY and CDR2 is FYNNEI in the germline V gene. This CDR3 is 13 amino acids long. The CDR3 region is CASSGTGGTEAFF. CDR3 DNA: TGTGCCAGCAGTGGGACAGGGGGTACTGAAGCTTTCTTT.

This rearrangement joins TRBV24-1 to TRBJ2-5; the match to TRBD2 covers 9 bases. After removal of 3 bases from V and 1 base from J, the junction contained 2 bases not matched to a gene. Per the germline V gene, CDR1 is KGHDR and CDR2 is SFDVKD. CDR3 size: 15 residues. CDR3 amino acids: CATSDASGVQETQYF. CDR3 nucleotide sequence: TGTGCCACCAGTGATGCTAGCGGGGTCCAAGAGACCCAGTACTTC.

The V call is TRBV6-5, the J call TRBJ2-2; D may be TRBD1 (6 bases). The CDR3 has 13 residues. The V gene lost 7 bases and the J gene lost 4 bases, with 10 bases spanning the gap. Germline V lookup: CDR1 MNHEY, CDR2 SVGAGI. The CDR3 DNA sequence: TGTGCCAGCAACAGGGAAGGCACCGGGGAGCTGTTTTTT. This sequence encodes CASNREGTGELFF.

CDR3 coding DNA: TGTGCCAGCAGCCCGGAGAATGAGCAGTTCTTC. This codes for CASSPENEQFF. The V gene is TRBV12-3 or TRBV12-4, the J gene TRBJ2-1; D not certain. The CDR3 is 11 amino acids. The V end was cut by 6 bases, the J end by 7 bases, with 7 bases between.

The rearrangement links TRBV27 to TRBJ1-2; D is possibly TRBD1 (5 bases). Trimming cost V 1 base and J 8 bases, with 11 bases left between them. CDR3 length: 13 residues. Germline V gene sequence: CDR1 MNHEY, CDR2 SMNVEV (reference sequence). Written as DNA, the CDR3 is TGTGCCAGCAGTTTATATGGGGGGAACGGCTACACCTTC. This translates into CASSLYGGNGYTF.

The chain carries TRBV10-1 and TRBJ2-5; D call uncertain. The germline CDR1 and CDR2 sequences are WNHNN and SYGVQD (reference sequence). The CDR3 loop spans 14 amino acids. V lost 0 bases and J 5 bases, leaving 10 bases between the germline ends. CDR3 residues: CASSESSARETQYF. The CDR3 DNA follows: TGCGCCAGCAGTGAGTCGTCAGCGAGGGAGACCCAGTACTTC.

V gene TRBV11-2 combines with J gene TRBJ1-2; D unresolved. Trimming shortened V by 1 base and J by 2 bases, and 8 bases separated the two germline ends. CDR3 length: 14 amino acids. CDR1 is SGHAT and CDR2 is FQNNGV in the germline V gene. As DNA, the CDR3 is TGTGCCAGCAGCTTAGTACGAGAGAACTATGGCTACACCTTC. Its protein is CASSLVRENYGYTF.

Points on this clone: An end of the junction differs from the germline gene, which may be a read error. This chain uses TRBV5-6 with TRBJ2-7; D is possibly TRBD1 (5 bases). Per germline, CDR1 SGHDT and CDR2 YYEEEE. CDR3 length: 13 amino acids. The CDR3 coding sequence is TGTGCCAGCAGCGTCCCGCCAGGGCTCGTAGAGAACTTC. This translates into CASSVPPGLVENF.

This clone was seen only a few times. J is TRBJ1-2 and V is TRBV18; 7 bases are shared with TRBD1. The CDR3 runs to 13 residues. Germline V CDR1 and CDR2: KGHSH, LQKENI. The trim removed 5 bases at V and 8 bases at J, leaving 8 bases unmatched. The CDR3 nucleotides read TGTGCCAGCTCAGCCAACAGGGGTGGCGGCTACACCTTC. It is translated as CASSANRGGGYTF.

The chain joins TRBV4-1 to TRBJ1-2, with D unclear. The CDR3 has 13 amino acids. Per germline, CDR1 MGHRA and CDR2 YSYEKL. V gave up 1 base and J gave up 7 bases, with 10 bases separating them. CDR3 in amino acids: CASSQVGAGGYTF. For the CDR3, the DNA is TGCGCCAGCAGCCAAGTTGGTGCCGGTGGCTACACCTTC.

This chain links TRBV6-6 with TRBJ2-7, with TRBD2 identical over 10 bases. V lost 5 bases to trimming and J lost 6 bases; unmatched junction nucleotides: 7. Germline CDR1 reads MNHNY; CDR2 reads SVGAGI (reference sequence). This CDR3 contains 14 residues. CDR3 sequence reads: CASSGSAGGPEQYF. The CDR3 bases are TGTGCCAGCAGTGGTTCAGCGGGGGGGCCCGAGCAGTACTTC.

The rearrangement joins TRBV6-5 to TRBJ2-5; D perhaps matches TRBD1 (6 bases). The CDR3 has 15 residues. V lost 0 bases, J lost 7 bases, and 15 bases lay in between. CDR1 is MNHEY and CDR2 is SVGAGI in the germline V gene. CDR3 sequence: CASSYSPDGGSTQYF. The CDR3 bases are TGTGCCAGCAGTTACTCCCCAGATGGGGGCTCGACCCAGTACTTC.

This rearrangement joins TRBV19 to TRBJ2-2, with a weak D call TRBD1 (6 bases). V lost 1 base to trimming and J lost 6 bases, with 12 bases between them. CDR3 length: 15 residues. Germline CDR1 is LNHDA and CDR2 is SQIVND (reference sequence). CDR3 amino acids: CASSIASGTPGELFF. The CDR3 DNA reads TGTGCCAGTAGTATAGCCTCAGGGACACCCGGGGAGCTGTTTTTT.

The chain couples TRBV7-9 to TRBJ2-7; D is perhaps TRBD1 (6 bases). The CDR3 has 13 residues. Trimming took off 6 bases at V and 3 bases at J, with 12 bases between the two ends. CDR1 and CDR2 (germline): SEHNR, FQNEAQ (reference sequence). CDR3 coding DNA: TGTGCCAGCAGTCCCGGACAGTTCTACGAGCAGTACTTC. Translating it yields CASSPGQFYEQYF. Full variable domain (missing parts from reference TRBV7-9 and TRBJ2-7): DTGVSQNPRHKITKRGQNVTFRCDPISEHNRLYWYRQTLGQGPEFLTYFQNEAQLEKSRLLSDRFSAERPKGSFSTLEIQRTEQGDSAMYLCASSPGQFYEQYFGPGTRLTVT.

The chain uses TRBV6-1 and TRBJ2-5; tentatively, D is TRBD2 (7 bases). CDR3 length equals 15 residues. V dropped 2 bases and J dropped 4 bases, with 14 bases sitting between them. From germline, CDR1 is MNHNS and CDR2 SASEGT. The CDR3 sequence: CASSEMGGPRETQYF. The CDR3 region has the DNA TGTGCCAGCAGTGAAATGGGGGGGCCGAGAGAGACCCAGTACTTC.

The chain uses TRBV19 and TRBJ2-1, with 10 bases matching TRBD2. Unmatched junction bases numbered 5, after V lost 3 bases and J lost 6 bases. The length of the CDR3 is 15 residues. Germline-derived CDR1 and CDR2 are LNHDA and SQIVND (reference sequence). CDR3 amino acids: CASSMLGTSANEQFF. The CDR3 coding sequence is TGTGCCAGTAGTATGTTGGGGACTAGCGCCAATGAGCAGTTCTTC.

This chain connects TRBV5-1 to TRBJ1-1; 8 bases line up with TRBD1. The germline V gene encodes CDR1 SGHRS and CDR2 YFSETQ. The junction had 7 bases not matched to a gene; V was cut back by 0 bases and J by 3 bases. The CDR3 has 16 amino acids. CDR3 sequence (DNA): TGCGCCAGCAGCTTGGCCCAGGGGGCGACCCACACTGAAGCTTTCTTT. This sequence encodes CASSLAQGATHTEAFF.

The V gene is TRBV11-2, the J gene TRBJ1-1; D possibly corresponds to TRBD1 (5 bases). Between the trimmed V and J ends, which lost 2 bases and 4 bases, there was a span of 11 bases. The germline CDR1 and CDR2 sequences are SGHAT and FQNNGV. CDR3 size: 14 residues. DNA of the CDR3: TGTGCCAGCAGCTTATTGGGGGGGATCACTGAAGCTTTCTTT. As protein: CASSLLGGITEAFF.

This chain links TRBV21-1 with TRBJ1-1; TRBD1 was called by the table and not checked on the DNA. TRBV21-1 is shown as a pseudogene. There are 14 residues in the CDR3. CDR3 in DNA: TGTGCCAGCAGCAGTCAGGCAATCAACACTGAAGCTTTCTTT. It yields the protein CASSSQAINTEAFF.

The gene calls are TRBV5-4 and TRBJ1-2; no firm D call. Trimming shortened V by 3 bases and J by 4 bases, and 13 bases separated the two germline ends. Looked up from germline, CDR1 is SGHNT and CDR2 is YYREEE (reference sequence). This CDR3 has 14 residues. CDR3 sequence reads: CASSSIGEFYGYTF. In nucleotides, the CDR3 is TGTGCCAGCAGCTCTATTGGGGAGTTCTATGGCTACACCTTC.

The gene calls are TRBV13 and TRBJ2-3; D perhaps matches TRBD1 (6 bases). The CDR3 has 15 residues. Germline CDR1 and CDR2: PRHDT and FYEKMQ (reference sequence). V was cut by 5 bases and J by 0 bases, with 12 bases left in between. The CDR3 DNA is TGTGCCAGCAGCCCGTTGACAGGTAGCACAGATACGCAGTATTTT. It translates to CASSPLTGSTDTQYF.

This clone was observed a few times. This sequence joins TRBV19 and TRBJ2-6, with unresolved D. V was pared by 6 bases and J by 3 bases, with 6 bases between. The CDR3 sequence is 13 residues long. The germline CDR1 and CDR2 sequences are LNHDA and SQIVND (reference sequence). The CDR3 is CASRRGGANVLTF. The CDR3 DNA follows: TGTGCCAGTAGGAGAGGTGGGGCCAACGTCCTGACTTTC.

The genes are TRBV7-2 and TRBJ2-7; no reliable D call. Germline CDR1 SGHTA, CDR2 FQGNSA. V was cut by 1 base and J by 0 bases, with 16 bases left in between. This CDR3 has 17 residues. The CDR3 reads CASSLGPQALFSYEQYF. In DNA, the CDR3 is TGTGCCAGCAGCTTAGGACCCCAGGCCCTCTTCTCCTACGAGCAGTACTTC. Together with reference TRBV7-2 and TRBJ2-7, the CDR3 gives the full variable domain: GAGVSQSPSNKVTEKGKDVELRCDPISGHTALYWYRQSLGQGLEFLIYFQGNSAPDKSGLPSDRFSAERTGGSVSTLTIQRTQQEDSAVYLCASSLGPQALFSYEQYFGPGTRLTVT.

This clone was seen just once. V usage is TRBV11-3 and J usage is TRBJ1-2, with 12 bases identical to TRBD1. CDR3 length equals 15 residues. In germline, CDR1 is SGHNT, CDR2 YENEEA. J lost 6 bases, V lost 5 bases, and 7 bases had no gene match. Here the CDR3 DNA reads TGTGCCAGCAGCCCAGGGACAGGGGGCGTAGATGGCTACACCTTC. Encoded protein: CASSPGTGGVDGYTF.

This clone has only a few counts. The chain employs TRBV2 and TRBJ2-1; TRBD1 aligns across 9 bases. This CDR3 is built from 20 residues. V lost 4 bases and J lost 4; bases outside the gene matches: 20. Germline CDR1 reads SNHLY; CDR2 reads FYNNEI. CDR3 sequence reads: CASSGVLGQGLGRGYNEQFF. The CDR3 region has the DNA TGTGCCAGCAGTGGTGTCTTGGGACAGGGTCTGGGGCGGGGGTACAATGAGCAGTTCTTC.

The rearrangement links TRBV19 to TRBJ1-4, with D possibly matching TRBD1 (6 bases). Germline V gene sequence: CDR1 LNHDA, CDR2 SQIVND (reference sequence). CDR3 length: 12 residues. V lost 4 bases and J 6 bases, leaving 6 bases between the germline ends. The CDR3 nucleotides are TGTGCCAGTAGTAACAGGGATGAAAAACTGTTTTTT. Residues: CASSNRDEKLFF.